The 28 T cell receptor beta chains presented below share a single source sample, sequenced in a study of regulatory T cells in long-lasting Graves disease. HTBI primers from iRepertoire and Arm-PCR of CDR3 regions yielded the TCR beta libraries. TCRdb reprocessed the multiplex PCR reads with MiXCR, giving one entry per CDR3 protein. The profile shows 300,000 to 450,000 distinct CDR3 sequences, about 16% of them singletons. Time point denoted: newly diagnosed GD, antithyroid drugs for less than 3 months. RNA from PBMCs was the source of the TCR library. The starting material was peripheral blood mononuclear cells (PBMCs), obtained at new diagnosis, from a patient treated with antithyroid drugs. All receptors derive from a female donor with Graves disease.

V and J are TRBV5-1 and TRBJ2-1; 8 bases map to TRBD2. The CDR3 extends over 16 amino acids. With V trimmed by 1 base and J by 0 bases, 3 bases remained unmatched. Looked up from germline, CDR1 is SGHRS and CDR2 is YFSETQ. CDR3 amino acids: CASSLNSGISYNEQFF. As DNA, the CDR3 is TGCGCCAGCAGCTTGAATAGCGGGATCTCCTACAATGAGCAGTTCTTC.

This clonotype appeared many times. The chain couples TRBV15 to TRBJ2-1; D may be TRBD1 (5 bases). The CDR3 runs 14 residues. Trimming took off 5 bases at V and 7 bases at J, with 15 bases between the two ends. Germline V gives CDR1 LNHNV, CDR2 YYDKDF (reference sequence). In DNA form, the CDR3 reads TGTGCCACCAGCCCCTGGGGCTCAGGGAATGAGCAGTTCTTC. The encoded protein is CATSPWGSGNEQFF. The full variable domain, in which reference TRBV15 and TRBJ2-1 provide the parts outside the CDR3, is DAMVIQNPRYQVTQFGKPVTLSCSQTLNHNVMYWYQQKSSQAPKLLFHYYDKDFNNEADTPDNFQSRRPNTSFCFLDIRSPGLGDTAMYLCATSPWGSGNEQFFGPGTRLTVL.

As regards this clonotype: A much more abundant neighbour one base away suggests this may be a read error. The chain carries TRBV19 and TRBJ2-2; D tentatively reads TRBD1 or TRBD2 (5 bases each). The V gene's germline CDR1 is LNHDA and CDR2 SQIVND (reference sequence). This CDR3 contains 15 residues. Trimming removed 5 bases from V and 2 bases from J, with 12 bases in between. The CDR3 DNA is TGTGCCAGTAGTGGGGGTAGCCCAAACACCGGGGAGCTGTTTTTT. This translates into CASSGGSPNTGELFF.

The sample holds many counts of this clonotype. This rearrangement joins TRBV24-1 to TRBJ1-5; D is ambiguous. Deletions cut 4 bases from V and 4 bases from J, with 19 bases between. From germline, CDR1 is KGHDR and CDR2 SFDVKD. There are 17 residues in the CDR3. The CDR3 here is CATSDPGSGPGNQPQHF. The CDR3 nucleotides are TGTGCCACCAGTGACCCTGGATCGGGCCCTGGGAATCAGCCCCAGCATTTT.

This clonotype was recorded at least ten times. V is TRBV20-1 and J is TRBJ2-5; D ambiguous. The length of the CDR3 is 14 residues. From germline, CDR1 is DFQATT and CDR2 SNEGSKA (reference sequence). V dropped 0 bases and J dropped 1 base, with 9 bases sitting between them. The CDR3: CSAREGSPQETQYF. The CDR3 nucleotides read TGCAGTGCTAGAGAGGGCAGTCCCCAAGAGACCCAGTACTTC.

This clonotype was seen a handful of times. The V gene is TRBV9, the J gene TRBJ1-4; D unclear. The ends were cut back, 1 base at V and 5 bases at J, with 9 bases in the middle. CDR1 and CDR2 from the germline V gene are SGDLS and YYNGEE. This CDR3 has 14 amino acids. In DNA form, the CDR3 reads TGTGCCAGCAGCGTAAACTTGGGGAATGAAAAACTGTTTTTT. Amino acid sequence: CASSVNLGNEKLFF.

This clonotype showed up many times. J is TRBJ2-1 and V is TRBV3-1, with a possible D match to TRBD2 (5 bases). Trimming stripped 4 bases from V and 5 bases from J, with 12 bases between. This CDR3 has 14 amino acids. Germline V gives CDR1 LGHDT, CDR2 YNNKEL (reference sequence). The CDR3 coding sequence is TGTGCCAGCAGCCCGGACTCCTCTGACAATGAGCAGTTCTTC. Its translation is CASSPDSSDNEQFF.

This clonotype was seen at least ten times. This chain joins TRBV12-3 or TRBV12-4 and TRBJ2-5; D is uncertain. Deletions cut 4 bases from V and 5 bases from J, with 5 bases between. The CDR3 spans 11 residues. This CDR3 is CASSYSETQYF. In nucleotides, the CDR3 is TGTGCCAGCAGTTACTCGGAGACCCAGTACTTC.

The chain has TRBV28 and TRBJ2-5, with 8 bases lining up with TRBD2. Germline trimming cut 5 bases from V and 6 bases from J; bases unmatched to any gene: 14. The CDR3 sequence is 16 residues long. Germline V gene sequence: CDR1 MDHEN, CDR2 SYDVKM. Here the CDR3 reads CASSLRSGGKMKTQYF. The CDR3 DNA is TGTGCCAGCAGTCTAAGAAGCGGGGGCAAGATGAAGACCCAGTACTTC.

This clonotype has ten or more counts. This chain links TRBV28 with TRBJ2-6; D remains unclear. Germline CDR1 reads MDHEN; CDR2 reads SYDVKM. The V end lost 5 bases, the J end lost 0 bases, and 11 bases lay between the germline ends. The CDR3 contains 16 residues. CDR3 protein: CASSPGPFSGANVLTF. The CDR3 bases are TGTGCCAGCAGTCCCGGACCGTTCTCTGGGGCCAACGTCCTGACTTTC.

Many counts were recorded for this clonotype. V gene TRBV12-3 or TRBV12-4 combines with J gene TRBJ1-5; 9 bases align to TRBD1. The ends lost 5 bases at V and 4 bases at J; junction bases unmatched: 6. The CDR3 is 15 residues long. The CDR3 coding sequence is TGTGCCAGCAGTGGGGTGGGGACAGGGAATCAGCCCCAGCATTTT. Protein product: CASSGVGTGNQPQHF.

Many counts were recorded for this clonotype. The chain combines TRBV3-1 with TRBJ2-7; 10 bases are shared with TRBD2. Germline V gene lookup returns CDR1 LGHDT and CDR2 YNNKEL (reference sequence). This CDR3 region has 17 residues. The V and J ends lost 1 base and 0 bases, in that order; junction bases with no gene match: 6. DNA of the CDR3: TGTGCCAGCAGCCAAGTCGGACTAGCGGCGAACTCCTACGAGCAGTACTTC. Translation: CASSQVGLAANSYEQYF.

This clonotype was observed many times. This chain joins TRBV2 and TRBJ1-2, with a tentative D call TRBD1 (6 bases). In germline, CDR1 is SNHLY, CDR2 FYNNEI. V shed 2 bases and J shed 6 bases, with 13 bases lying between them. CDR3 size: 14 residues. The CDR3 sequence: CASSELSSGDGYTF. As DNA, the CDR3 is TGTGCCAGCAGTGAACTTTCATCAGGGGATGGCTACACCTTC.

This chain links TRBV28 with TRBJ1-6, with 10 bases lining up with TRBD1. The germline gives CDR1 MDHEN, CDR2 SYDVKM. V trimming: 4 bases; J trimming: 9 bases; junction bases outside the gene matches: 6. CDR3 length equals 15 residues. The CDR3 nucleotides are TGTGCCAGCAGTTCTCGACAGGGGGCAGGTTCACCCCTCCACTTT. It translates to CASSSRQGAGSPLHF.

This clonotype was counted at least ten times. The rearrangement joins TRBV25-1 to TRBJ1-2; D possibly corresponds to TRBD1 (5 bases). The CDR3 sequence is 15 residues long. Between the trimmed V and J ends, which lost 4 bases and 3 bases, there was a span of 15 bases. The germline CDR1 and CDR2 sequences are MGHDK and SYGVNS. The CDR3 spells CASSAIQGYHYGYTF. The DNA of the CDR3 is TGTGCCAGCAGTGCGATCCAGGGTTACCACTATGGCTACACCTTC.

The V gene is TRBV5-1, the J gene TRBJ1-1; tentative D call: TRBD1 (6 bases). The CDR3 length is 17 residues. Germline CDR1 reads SGHRS; CDR2 reads YFSETQ. The V end lost 0 bases, the J end lost 0 bases, and 15 bases lay between the germline ends. CDR3 DNA: TGCGCCAGCAGCTTGGCCGTCACAGGGCCGATGAACACTGAAGCTTTCTTT. Its translation: CASSLAVTGPMNTEAFF. The variable domain in full, with the rest retrieved from reference TRBV5-1 and TRBJ1-1, is KAGVTQTPRYLIKTRGQQVTLSCSPISGHRSVSWYQQTPGQGLQFLFEYFSETQRNKGNFPGRFSGRQFSNSRSEMNVSTLELGDSALYLCASSLAVTGPMNTEAFFGQGTRLTVV.

This clonotype was recorded a few times. The genes are TRBV5-6 and TRBJ2-7; D remains unclear. Germline CDR1 SGHDT, CDR2 YYEEEE. The CDR3 is made up of 13 amino acids. The V and J ends lost 1 base and 9 bases respectively, with 14 bases between them. In DNA, the CDR3 is TGTGCCAGCAGCTTGCTGACGGATAACAGGCAGTACTTC. Protein: CASSLLTDNRQYF.

This clonotype appeared many times. The chain carries TRBV28 and TRBJ1-2, with a weak D call TRBD1 (5 bases). This CDR3 has 13 residues. Trimming pared 6 bases from V and 6 bases from J, leaving 14 bases between. Germline V gene lookup returns CDR1 MDHEN and CDR2 SYDVKM. This CDR3 is CASSVTEAHGYTF. The CDR3 nucleotides read TGTGCCAGCAGCGTGACAGAGGCCCATGGCTACACCTTC.

Ten or more counts support this clonotype. The V gene is TRBV7-3, the J gene TRBJ2-2; maybe TRBD2 (5 bases). Germline V gene sequence: CDR1 SGHTA, CDR2 FQGTGA. The CDR3 is 12 residues long. Trimming shortened V by 9 bases and J by 6 bases, and 11 bases separated the two germline ends. The CDR3 reads CASQKAAGELFF. Written as DNA, the CDR3 is TGTGCCAGTCAAAAAGCGGCCGGGGAGCTGTTTTTT.

This clonotype was counted at least ten times. The chain carries TRBV12-3 or TRBV12-4 and TRBJ2-3, with TRBD2 matching 8 bases. The CDR3 has 14 amino acids. The V and J ends lost 11 bases and 4 bases, in that order; junction bases with no gene match: 11. CDR3 in DNA: TGTGCCGTGGCTGGACGGGGGGGTTCAGATACGCAGTATTTT. Its protein product is CAVAGRGGSDTQYF.

Remarks on this clonotype: This sequence may be a read error, since a much larger clone differs from it by one base. The gene calls are TRBV2 and TRBJ2-1, with a tentative D call TRBD1 (5 bases). CDR3 length: 11 residues. The germline CDR1 and CDR2 sequences are SNHLY and FYNNEI. This CDR3 is CVSLTDNEQFF. As DNA, the CDR3 is TGTGTCAGCCTGACAGATAATGAGCAGTTCTTC.

In this sample, this clonotype turned up many times. The rearrangement joins TRBV7-3 to TRBJ2-3; TRBD2 matches 15 bases. This CDR3 has 17 amino acids. Germline CDR1 SGHTA, CDR2 FQGTGA. Trimming removed 5 bases from V and 6 bases from J; junction bases left unmatched: 9. The CDR3: CASSLGLAGGWLDTQYF. CDR3 DNA sequence: TGTGCCAGCAGCCTAGGACTAGCGGGGGGGTGGTTGGATACGCAGTATTTT. Combining the CDR3 with reference TRBV7-3 and TRBJ2-3 gives the whole variable domain GAGVSQTPSNKVTEKGKYVELRCDPISGHTALYWYRQSLGQGPEFLIYFQGTGAADDSGLPNDRFFAVRPEGSVSTLKIQRTERGDSAVYLCASSLGLAGGWLDTQYFGPGTRLTVL.

In this sample, this clonotype turned up many times. The chain combines TRBV24-1 with TRBJ2-3, with D hard to call. This CDR3 comprises 15 residues. In germline, CDR1 is KGHDR, CDR2 SFDVKD. V shed 3 bases and J shed 0 bases, with 9 bases lying between them. Here the CDR3 DNA reads TGTGCCACCAGTGATAGGCAATTCAGCACAGATACGCAGTATTTT. This sequence encodes CATSDRQFSTDTQYF.

The CDR3: CATSRSGTERRGYTF. For the CDR3, the DNA is TGTGCCACCAGCAGATCGGGGACAGAGAGAAGAGGCTACACCTTC. The chain is built from TRBV15 and TRBJ1-2; 7 positions agree with TRBD1. Germline V gene data show CDR1 as LNHNV and CDR2 as YYDKDF (reference sequence). V lost 2 bases, J lost 8 bases, and 11 bases stayed unmatched. The CDR3 is 15 amino acids.

CDR3 bases: TGTGCCACCCTAAATTTAGCGACGCCGGGTCGAATCACAGATACGCAGTATTTT. This codes for CATLNLATPGRITDTQYF. The rearrangement uses TRBV6-2 or TRBV6-3 and TRBJ2-3; D possibly corresponds to TRBD2 (5 bases). The CDR3 is made up of 18 amino acids. The V gene's germline CDR1 is MNHEY and CDR2 SVGEGT. V shed 10 bases and J shed 2 bases, with 28 bases lying between them.

This clonotype was picked up many times. The V call is TRBV20-1, the J call TRBJ1-1; 9 positions agree with TRBD1. CDR3 length: 18 amino acids. V was clipped by 3 bases and J by 2 bases; unmatched bases: 16. Germline assignment: CDR1 DFQATT and CDR2 SNEGSKA (reference sequence). The CDR3 nucleotides read TGCAGTGCTAGCCCTAGCTTTGGGACAGGGCTCTTAAACACTGAAGCTTTCTTT. This translates into CSASPSFGTGLLNTEAFF.

Ten or more counts support this clonotype. The rearrangement links TRBV6-1 to TRBJ2-7; D possibly corresponds to TRBD1 (8 bases). The CDR3 extends over 18 amino acids. Trimming pared 1 base from V and 7 bases from J, leaving 26 bases between. The germline gives CDR1 MNHNS, CDR2 SASEGT. The CDR3 bases are TGTGCCAGCAGTGAAGTGCAGAAGAGCGGGACAGGTCGCGAGGAGCAGTACTTC. Amino acid sequence: CASSEVQKSGTGREEQYF.

The chain is built from TRBV5-1 and TRBJ1-2, with 8 positions matching TRBD1. This CDR3 is built from 13 residues. CDR1 is SGHRS, CDR2 YFSETQ, per germline. The V and J ends lost 0 bases and 7 bases, in that order; junction bases with no gene match: 2. The CDR3 is CASSLGQGSGYTF. The CDR3 DNA is TGCGCCAGCAGCTTGGGACAGGGGTCTGGCTACACCTTC. The full variable domain, in which reference TRBV5-1 and TRBJ1-2 provide the parts outside the CDR3, is KAGVTQTPRYLIKTRGQQVTLSCSPISGHRSVSWYQQTPGQGLQFLFEYFSETQRNKGNFPGRFSGRQFSNSRSEMNVSTLELGDSALYLCASSLGQGSGYTFGSGTRLTVV.